A selection of T cell receptor beta chains follows, all from one sample in a study of cytomegalovirus exposure and HLA in healthy donors. The repertoire was sequenced with immunoSEQ multiplex PCR; TCRdb's copy has only in-frame clones and lacks some. The profile covers some 99,000 clones, with around four fifths appearing a single time and 6.5% to 8.5% taken by the ten largest. Sequencing input: PBMCs. All receptors come from a woman aged 45-65 years in good health and CMV-seropositive. Each CDR3 is given with its conserved first and last residue. The D gene is left open where the match is weak. For some rows the clone size is stated as once, few or many, or as a class when expanded; others skip it.

clone_size	j_call	d_call	v_call	cdr3_aa	cdr3_nt
once	TRBJ2-5	NA	TRBV14	CASSPDRFQETQYF	TGTGCCAGCAGCCCCGACAGGTTCCAAGAGACCCAGTACTTC
NA	TRBJ2-7	TRBD2	TRBV27	CASSPRLAPTCEQYF	TGTGCCAGCAGTCCCCGACTAGCACCTACCTGCGAGCAGTACTTC
NA	TRBJ2-5	TRBD1	TRBV19	CASSIEGQGAGETQYF	TGTGCCAGTAGTATCGAAGGACAGGGAGCAGGGGAGACCCAGTACTTC
NA	TRBJ2-3	NA	TRBV9	CASSPRVLPTDTQYF	TGTGCCAGCAGCCCACGAGTTCTCCCGACAGATACGCAGTATTTT
NA	TRBJ2-1	TRBD2	TRBV5-4	CASSKGTSYNEQFF	TGTGCCAGCAGCAAAGGGACTAGCTACAATGAGCAGTTCTTC
once	TRBJ2-7	TRBD2	TRBV9	CASSVEAGGPYEQYF	TGTGCCAGCAGCGTAGAAGCGGGAGGGCCCTACGAGCAGTACTTC
NA	TRBJ2-7	TRBD1	TRBV4-2	CASSQSEGASSYEQYF	TGTGCCAGCAGCCAGTCCGAGGGGGCCAGCTCCTACGAGCAGTACTTC
few	TRBJ1-2	TRBD1	TRBV6-5	CASSRGQAHYGYTF	TGTGCCAGCAGCCGGGGACAGGCGCACTATGGCTACACCTTC
NA	TRBJ2-3	NA	TRBV6-6	CASSYSSEDTQYF	TGTGCCAGCAGTTACTCCTCGGAGGATACGCAGTATTTT
NA	TRBJ2-7	NA	TRBV7-9	CSSSPLGSASSYEQYF	TGTTCCAGCAGCCCTCTTGGGAGCGCCAGCTCCTACGAGCAGTACTTC
few	TRBJ2-1	TRBD1	TRBV5-1	CASSAPGQGLNEQFF	TGCGCCAGCAGCGCACCGGGACAGGGGCTCAATGAGCAGTTCTTC
once	TRBJ2-2	NA	TRBV9	CASSPGWTSTGELFF	TGTGCCAGTAGCCCGGGATGGACTTCTACCGGGGAGCTGTTTTTT
NA	TRBJ2-5	TRBD1	TRBV27	CASTKTADRVRYGTQYF	TGTGCCAGCACCAAAACGGCCGACAGGGTTAGGTACGGGACCCAGTACTTC
NA	TRBJ1-6	TRBD1	TRBV7-9	CSSTLGDRGYNSPLHF	TGTTCCAGCACCCTGGGTGACAGGGGATATAATTCACCCCTCCACTTT
NA	TRBJ1-6	NA	TRBV7-2	CASSSEQGTLSPLHF	TGTGCCAGCAGCTCAGAGCAGGGGACACTATCACCCCTCCACTTT
NA	TRBJ1-2	NA	TRBV28	CASTAGTYGYTF	TGTGCCAGCACGGCGGGTACCTATGGCTACACCTTC
NA	TRBJ1-2	NA	TRBV7-9	CASSFPGGDRGYTF	TGTGCCAGCAGCTTCCCAGGCGGGGATCGGGGCTACACCTTC
NA	TRBJ2-7	TRBD1	TRBV5-1	CASSLVPGQGGEQYF	TGCGCCAGCAGCTTGGTCCCGGGACAGGGAGGCGAGCAGTACTTC
NA	TRBJ2-7	TRBD2	TRBV7-9	CASSPGLAGALTYEQYF	TGTGCCAGCAGCCCTGGACTAGCGGGGGCCCTAACCTACGAGCAGTACTTC
NA	TRBJ1-1	NA	TRBV9	CASSVAQEGARAFF	TGTGCCAGCAGCGTAGCTCAAGAGGGCGCTCGAGCTTTCTTT
NA	TRBJ1-5	TRBD1	TRBV5-6	CASSLGTGPFNPQHF	TGTGCCAGCAGCTTGGGGACAGGGCCCTTCAATCCCCAGCATTTT
NA	TRBJ2-1	TRBD1	TRBV5-1	CASHQGQEDEQFF	TGCGCCAGCCACCAGGGACAGGAGGATGAGCAGTTCTTC
few	TRBJ2-5	NA	TRBV7-2	CASSSYDGETQYF	TGTGCCAGCAGCTCTTATGACGGGGAGACCCAGTACTTC
NA	TRBJ2-2	NA	TRBV21-1	CASSTGLATGELFF	TGTGCCAGCAGCACCGGACTAGCCACCGGGGAGCTGTTTTTT
NA	TRBJ2-7	TRBD2	TRBV11-2	CASSLDPGGFYEQYF	TGTGCCAGCAGCTTAGATCCGGGGGGTTTCTACGAGCAGTACTTC
NA	TRBJ1-3	NA	TRBV6-1	CASSPQSGNTIYF	TGTGCCAGCAGTCCCCAGTCTGGAAACACCATATATTTT
NA	TRBJ2-3	NA	TRBV10-3	CAISESPWTGTDTQYF	TGTGCCATCAGTGAGTCACCCTGGACAGGCACAGATACGCAGTATTTT
few	TRBJ1-6	NA	TRBV7-8	CASSSTGTFNSPLHF	TGTGCCAGCAGCTCGACCGGGACATTCAATTCACCCCTCCACTTT
NA	TRBJ1-5	TRBD1	TRBV2	CASGYLGTVGNQPQHF	TGTGCCAGCGGGTATTTGGGGACAGTGGGCAATCAGCCCCAGCATTTT
NA	TRBJ2-3	TRBD2	TRBV19	CASTPGLAPTDTQYF	TGTGCCAGTACCCCAGGACTAGCTCCCACAGATACGCAGTATTTT
NA	TRBJ2-3	TRBD2	TRBV19	CASSSGPRGGLDTQYF	TGTGCCAGTAGTAGCGGCCCTCGGGGGGGCCTGGATACGCAGTATTTT
NA	TRBJ2-3	TRBD2	TRBV19	CASKRRGGTDTQYF	TGTGCCAGTAAACGGCGGGGGGGCACAGATACGCAGTATTTT
NA	TRBJ1-2	TRBD1	TRBV6-5	CASSRRTGHGYTF	TGTGCCAGCAGTCGTCGGACAGGGCATGGCTACACCTTC
NA	TRBJ1-1	NA	TRBV5-6	CASGRYGNTEAFF	TGTGCCAGCGGCAGATATGGGAACACTGAAGCTTTCTTT
NA	TRBJ1-2	NA	TRBV27	CASSSSNTYGYTF	TGTGCCAGCAGTTCCTCCAACACGTATGGCTACACCTTC
NA	TRBJ1-3	TRBD1	TRBV19	CASGLPGQKGPAGNTIYF	TGTGCCAGCGGACTTCCGGGACAGAAGGGACCTGCTGGAAACACCATATATTTT
once	TRBJ2-1	NA	TRBV19	CASIRGLSYNEQFF	TGTGCCAGTATCCGGGGTCTGTCCTACAATGAGCAGTTCTTC
NA	TRBJ1-5	NA	TRBV5-6	CASSTGTDQPQHF	TGTGCCAGCAGCACCGGGACTGATCAGCCCCAGCATTTT
NA	TRBJ2-3	TRBD1	TRBV29-1	CSVVGTGNTDTQYF	TGCAGCGTTGTTGGGACAGGGAACACAGATACGCAGTATTTT
once	TRBJ2-1	NA	TRBV11-2	CASSLALADNEQFF	TGTGCCAGCAGCTTAGCCCTAGCTGACAATGAGCAGTTCTTC
NA	TRBJ2-7	TRBD1	TRBV2	CASSAWRQGAGYEQYF	TGTGCCAGCAGTGCTTGGCGACAGGGGGCGGGGTACGAGCAGTACTTC
NA	TRBJ2-3	NA	TRBV6-6	CASSYSTPGDTQYF	TGTGCCAGCAGTTACTCCACGCCGGGGGATACGCAGTATTTT
NA	TRBJ2-1	TRBD2	TRBV7-3	CASSSGLAGHNEQFF	TGTGCCAGCAGCTCAGGACTAGCTGGCCACAATGAGCAGTTCTTC
NA	TRBJ1-4	NA	TRBV18	CASSPADRGAEKLFF	TGTGCCAGCTCACCCGCTGACCGGGGGGCGGAAAAACTGTTTTTT
NA	TRBJ2-1	NA	TRBV2	CASSLGGNEQFF	TGTGCCAGCAGTCTAGGGGGCAATGAGCAGTTCTTC